Below are 17 T cell receptor beta chains sequenced from a single sample in a study of blood T cell repertoires in COVID-19 (dated by TCRdb to the early 2020s). Library creation used the immunoSEQ multiplex PCR assay. TCRdb carries this immuneACCESS record with in-frame sequences only. Its versions omit some clonotypes, under half of them owing to an unresolved V gene in the studies checked, with the rest unexplained. In this sample the table shows about 150,000 clones, 65% to 90% of which occur a single time. Of the sample, 9% to 13% is held by the ten largest clones. Sequencing was carried out using peripheral blood. The receptors shown here come from an older woman with COVID-19, enrolled during active disease.

This clone appeared a single time. The chain uses TRBV11-2 and TRBJ2-1; 11 bases fit TRBD2. The CDR3 spans 15 residues. Per germline, CDR1 SGHAT and CDR2 FQNNGV. V was pared by 5 bases and J by 4 bases, with 4 bases of the junction left unmatched. CDR3 residues: CASSLLAGEYNEQFF. The CDR3 DNA sequence: TGTGCCAGCAGCCTACTAGCGGGAGAATACAATGAGCAGTTCTTC.

Concerning this clone itself: The sample has other DNA sequences that encode this CDR3 too. V gene TRBV11-2 combines with J gene TRBJ1-1; D call uncertain. This CDR3 is 14 amino acids long. CDR1 and CDR2 (germline): SGHAT, FQNNGV. The germline V and J ends were trimmed by 2 bases and 1 base, with 8 bases remaining between them. CDR3 sequence reads: CASSLFTGNTEAFF. The CDR3 DNA reads TGTGCCAGCAGCTTATTCACTGGGAACACTGAAGCTTTCTTT.

V is TRBV6-5 and J is TRBJ1-5; D unclear. The length of the CDR3 is 11 residues. V dropped 6 bases and J dropped 5 bases, with 5 bases sitting between them. The germline CDR1 and CDR2 sequences are MNHEY and SVGAGI. CDR3 coding DNA: TGTGCCAGCAGAGACTATCAGCCCCAGCATTTT. Protein: CASRDYQPQHF.

The chain is built from TRBV19 and TRBJ2-6, with TRBD1 as a possible D gene (5 bases). The CDR3 is 18 amino acids. Per the germline V gene, CDR1 is LNHDA and CDR2 is SQIVND (reference sequence). The germline V and J ends were trimmed by 1 base and 4 bases, with 17 bases remaining between them. CDR3 coding DNA: TGTGCCAGTAGTATAGGTCGCAAAAGGGGCTCCGGGGCCAACGTCCTGACTTTC. Translated: CASSIGRKRGSGANVLTF.

The chain couples TRBV9 to TRBJ2-1; 9 nucleotides match TRBD2. The CDR3 has 15 residues. J gave up 7 bases and V 4 bases, and 9 bases lay outside the gene matches. Germline assignment: CDR1 SGDLS and CDR2 YYNGEE. CDR3 residues: CASSSSGLANNEQFF. The CDR3 coding sequence is TGTGCCAGCAGCTCTTCAGGACTAGCGAATAATGAGCAGTTCTTC.

V usage is TRBV5-8 and J usage is TRBJ2-7; perhaps TRBD1 as D (6 bases). There are 12 residues in the CDR3. Trimming left V 0 bases short and J 5 bases short, with 6 bases between. Germline V CDR1 and CDR2: SGHTS, YDEGEE. CDR3 in amino acids: CASSLDRDEQYV. In nucleotides, the CDR3 is TGTGCCAGCAGCTTGGACAGGGACGAGCAGTACGTC.

The rearrangement links TRBV11-3 to TRBJ2-7, with D possibly TRBD2 on 6 matching bases. The CDR3 loop spans 13 amino acids. Germline V gene data show CDR1 as SGHNT and CDR2 as YENEEA. Trimming took off 5 bases at V and 6 bases at J, with 14 bases between the two ends. The CDR3 DNA sequence: TGTGCCAGCAGCCCCGTTAGTAGCGGCGAGCAGTACTTC. It codes for CASSPVSSGEQYF.

J is TRBJ1-2 and V is TRBV19; D not certain. The CDR3 extends over 13 amino acids. Germline V gene lookup returns CDR1 LNHDA and CDR2 SQIVND (reference sequence). V lost 5 bases to trimming and J lost 4 bases, with 11 bases between them. The DNA of the CDR3 is TGTGCCAGTAGTCCTGAGAGGATCTATGGCTACACCTTC. It translates to CASSPERIYGYTF.

The V gene is TRBV15, the J gene TRBJ2-3; possible D gene TRBD1, 6 bases. This CDR3 has 16 residues. Per germline, CDR1 LNHNV and CDR2 YYDKDF (reference sequence). The ends were cut back, 3 bases at V and 1 base at J, with 14 bases in the middle. This CDR3 is CATSSYREWGTDTQYF. CDR3 in DNA: TGTGCCACCAGCAGTTACAGGGAGTGGGGCACAGATACGCAGTATTTT.

This clone was recorded only once. The rearrangement uses TRBV15 and TRBJ2-3; 15 bases align to TRBD2. CDR3 length equals 18 residues. The J segment lost 1 base and the V segment lost 1 base, leaving 3 bases of the junction unmatched. Per germline, CDR1 LNHNV and CDR2 YYDKDF (reference sequence). The CDR3 sequence: CATSRAGLAGGGTDTQYF. CDR3 nucleotides: TGTGCCACCAGCAGAGCGGGACTAGCGGGGGGCGGCACAGATACGCAGTATTTT.

V and J are TRBV5-1 and TRBJ1-6, with D tentatively TRBD1 (5 bases). Per germline, CDR1 SGHRS and CDR2 YFSETQ. V lost 0 bases to trimming and J lost 7 bases, with 17 bases between them. CDR3 length equals 17 residues. CDR3 nucleotide sequence: TGCGCCAGCAGCTTGGAAGTTGGCAGGGTGGAGAATTCACCCCTCCACTTT. It translates to CASSLEVGRVENSPLHF.

Details on this clone: At the DNA level, this CDR3 is encoded by other sequences in the same sample as well. CDR3 sequence: CASSYSIEGGEKLFF. In DNA, the CDR3 is TGTGCCAGCAGTTACTCAATCGAGGGAGGTGAAAAACTGTTTTTT. V gene TRBV6-2 or TRBV6-3 combines with J gene TRBJ1-4; D not certain. The germline V and J ends were trimmed by 0 bases and 7 bases, with 12 bases remaining between them. The CDR3 contains 15 residues. Germline-derived CDR1 and CDR2 are MNHEY and SVGEGT.

This chain joins TRBV2 and TRBJ2-3, with 13 bases aligning to TRBD2. V gave up 5 bases and J gave up 8 bases; unmatched junction bases: 4. CDR3 size: 14 residues. Germline CDR1 is SNHLY and CDR2 is FYNNEI. The CDR3: CASSRTSGSGTQYF. CDR3 nucleotides: TGTGCCAGCAGTAGGACTAGCGGGAGCGGTACGCAGTATTTT.

CDR3 region: CASSRQGPNEQYF. The CDR3 DNA follows: TGTGCCAGTAGCCGACAGGGCCCCAACGAGCAGTACTTC. The V call is TRBV19, the J call TRBJ2-7, with TRBD1 identical over 7 bases. The CDR3 runs 13 residues. After removal of 6 bases from V and 5 bases from J, the junction contained 7 bases not matched to a gene. In germline, CDR1 is LNHDA, CDR2 SQIVND (reference sequence). Combining the CDR3 with reference TRBV19 and TRBJ2-7 gives the whole variable domain DGGITQSPKYLFRKEGQNVTLSCEQNLNHDAMYWYRQDPGQGLRLIYYSQIVNDFQKGDIAEGYSVSREKKESFPLTVTSAQKNPTAFYLCASSRQGPNEQYFGPGTRLTVT.

The rearrangement uses TRBV5-4 and TRBJ2-7; weak D call: TRBD2 (6 bases). This CDR3 spans 15 amino acids. V was pared by 4 bases and J by 0 bases, with 14 bases between. CDR1 is SGHNT and CDR2 is YYREEE in the germline V gene (reference sequence). As DNA, the CDR3 is TGTGCCAGCAGCCGAGGGCGGGGCCTCTCCTACGAGCAGTACGTC. Protein product: CASSRGRGLSYEQYV.

This chain uses TRBV6-6 with TRBJ1-6; 11 bases align to TRBD1. Per germline, CDR1 MNHNY and CDR2 SVGAGI (reference sequence). The CDR3 length is 16 residues. The V segment lost 6 bases and the J segment 9 bases; nucleotides outside the gene matches: 10. CDR3 coding DNA: TGTGCCAGCAGCCATACAGGACAGGGGGCAATTTCACCCCTCCACTTT. It encodes CASSHTGQGAISPLHF.

The gene calls are TRBV29-1 and TRBJ1-1; no clear D gene. CDR3 size: 12 residues. V dropped 4 bases and J dropped 1 base, with 7 bases sitting between them. The germline V gene encodes CDR1 SQVTM and CDR2 ANQGSEA. As DNA, the CDR3 is TGCAGCGTTGGTAATTCGAACACTGAAGCTTTCTTT. Amino acids: CSVGNSNTEAFF.